In this sample, the clone carrying this T cell receptor beta chain turned up many times. Antigen specificity is unknown. TCR beta CDR3 regions were amplified from RNA transcripts. The primer set for the first-round RT-PCR of the TCR CDR3 was HTBI. Each CDR3 protein is one row after TCRdb ran MiXCR on the multiplex PCR reads. The repertoire holds some 350,000 distinct CDR3 sequences, with roughly 15% as singletons. The data stem from a study of T cells in Graves' hyperthyroidism and ophthalmopathy. General observations from the study: Ophthalmopathy stood apart from stable hyperthyroidism in a 13 V-J model.

The V end lost 5 bases, the J end lost 1 base, and 10 bases lay between the germline ends. This CDR3 has 14 residues. Per germline, CDR1 MNHNS and CDR2 SASEGT. The chain joins TRBV6-1 to TRBJ2-3; D ambiguous. Sequencing used blood. This receptor was taken from a woman aged 60-70 years with Graves' ophthalmopathy. The CDR3 sequence is CASSRQEGTDTQYF. The DNA of the CDR3 is TGTGCCAGCAGTCGTCAAGAGGGCACAGATACGCAGTATTTT.